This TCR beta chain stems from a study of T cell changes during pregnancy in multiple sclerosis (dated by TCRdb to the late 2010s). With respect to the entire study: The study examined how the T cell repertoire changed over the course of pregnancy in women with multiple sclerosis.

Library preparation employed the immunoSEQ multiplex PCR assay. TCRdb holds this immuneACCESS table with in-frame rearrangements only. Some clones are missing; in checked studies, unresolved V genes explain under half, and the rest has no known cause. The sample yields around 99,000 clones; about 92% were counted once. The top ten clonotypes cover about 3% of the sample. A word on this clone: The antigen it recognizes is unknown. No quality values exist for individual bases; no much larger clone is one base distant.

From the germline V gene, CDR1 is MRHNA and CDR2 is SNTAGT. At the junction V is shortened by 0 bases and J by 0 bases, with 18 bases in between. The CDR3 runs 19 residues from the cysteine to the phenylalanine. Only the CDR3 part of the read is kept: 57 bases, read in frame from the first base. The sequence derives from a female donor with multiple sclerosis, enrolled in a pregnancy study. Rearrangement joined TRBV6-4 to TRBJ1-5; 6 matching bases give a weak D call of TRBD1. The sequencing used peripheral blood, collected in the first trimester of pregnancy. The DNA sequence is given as TGTGCCAGCAGTGACTCGATCCCCAAGGACAGATATAGCAATCAGCCCCAGCATTTT. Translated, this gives CASSDSIPKDRYSNQPQHF.